This is a list of T cell receptor beta chains from one sample in a study of shared clonotypes between healthy human individuals. Clones were read by immunoSEQ multiplex PCR, and TCRdb kept only the in-frame ones, dropping some. The data hold about a million clones, with roughly 72% observed a single time. The sequencing sample was made of memory CD4+ T cells sorted from blood. These receptors were obtained from a man aged 18-30 years in good health. Both conserved end residues are part of each CDR3. Each record gives: CDR3 DNA, CDR3 protein, V gene, clone size, J gene, D gene. D genes are given only for firm matches. A clone size is listed for some rows: how often the clone was seen (once, few, many), or a class if it is expanded.

TGTGCCAGCAGCCTTGGGGTTTCCTACGAGCAGTACTTC | CASSLGVSYEQYF | TRBV11-2 | - | TRBJ2-7 | -
TGTGCCAGCAGCTTAGGAGCTTGGGAGACCCAGTACTTC | CASSLGAWETQYF | TRBV7-9 | once | TRBJ2-5 | -
TGTGCCTGGAGTTCCTCTGGGGGGCTAATTGAAAAACTGTTTTTT | CAWSSSGGLIEKLFF | TRBV30 | - | TRBJ1-4 | -
TGTGCCAGCAGTCCCACCGCTCCCGGGACACTTAGTCAGCCCCAGCATTTT | CASSPTAPGTLSQPQHF | TRBV28 | - | TRBJ1-5 | -
TGCGCCAGCAGCCCAGGGGAGGGGGCGAACACCGGGGAGCTGTTTTTT | CASSPGEGANTGELFF | TRBV10-1 | - | TRBJ2-2 | -
TGCGCCAGCAGCTTAGGCAGAGCCCTGGGAGAGACCCAGTACTTC | CASSLGRALGETQYF | TRBV5-1 | - | TRBJ2-5 | -
TGTGCCAGCAGTCCTACTAGCGGGGCTGGAGATACGCAGTATTTT | CASSPTSGAGDTQYF | TRBV28 | few | TRBJ2-3 | TRBD2
TGTGCCAGTAGTACCACCCGACAAAATAATTCACCCCTCCACTTT | CASSTTRQNNSPLHF | TRBV19 | - | TRBJ1-6 | -
TGTGCCAGCAGCGCCCGGACGGGGAACTCCTACGAGCAGTACTTC | CASSARTGNSYEQYF | TRBV6-1 | once | TRBJ2-7 | -
TGTGCCAGCAGCAAAGATAAAAGGGGGACTAGCGGGAACACAGATACGCAGTATTTT | CASSKDKRGTSGNTDTQYF | TRBV21-1 | - | TRBJ2-3 | -
TGTGCCAGTAGTTCCCGGGGCACCGGGGAGCTGTTTTTT | CASSSRGTGELFF | TRBV19 | few | TRBJ2-2 | -
TGTGCCAGCAGCCCCTGGGGGGGGGCGAATGAAAAACTGTTTTTT | CASSPWGGANEKLFF | TRBV2 | once | TRBJ1-4 | -
TGCAGCGTCGGACAGGGGGAGACTAACTATGGCTACACCTTC | CSVGQGETNYGYTF | TRBV29-1 | - | TRBJ1-2 | TRBD1
TGTGCCTGGAGAAGACCGGGCCTCAAAAGGGACAATGAGCAGTTCTTC | CAWRRPGLKRDNEQFF | TRBV30 | - | TRBJ2-1 | -
TGTGCCAGCAGTACAGGGGGCTCTCGTCAGCCCCAGCATTTT | CASSTGGSRQPQHF | TRBV6-5 | few | TRBJ1-5 | TRBD1
TGCGCCAGCAGCCCCGGGACAAAGAACACAGATACGCAGTATTTT | CASSPGTKNTDTQYF | TRBV5-1 | - | TRBJ2-3 | -